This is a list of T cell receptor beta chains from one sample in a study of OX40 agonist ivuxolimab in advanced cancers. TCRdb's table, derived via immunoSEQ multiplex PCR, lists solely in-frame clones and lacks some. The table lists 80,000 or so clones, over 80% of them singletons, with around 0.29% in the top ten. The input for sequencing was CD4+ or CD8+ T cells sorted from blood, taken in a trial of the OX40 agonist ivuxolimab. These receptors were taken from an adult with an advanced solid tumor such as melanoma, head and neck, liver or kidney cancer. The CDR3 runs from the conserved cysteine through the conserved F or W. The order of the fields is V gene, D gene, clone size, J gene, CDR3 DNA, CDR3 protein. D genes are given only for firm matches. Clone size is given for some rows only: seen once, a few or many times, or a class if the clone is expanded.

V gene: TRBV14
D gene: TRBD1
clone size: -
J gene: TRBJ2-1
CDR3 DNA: TGTGCCAGCAGCCAAGATCTGGGACAGGGCGGGGGAAAGCAGTTCTTC
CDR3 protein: CASSQDLGQGGGKQFF

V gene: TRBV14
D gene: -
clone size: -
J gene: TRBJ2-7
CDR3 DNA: TGTGCCAGCGGTGGAAGGGCTTACGAGCAGTACTTC
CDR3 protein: CASGGRAYEQYF

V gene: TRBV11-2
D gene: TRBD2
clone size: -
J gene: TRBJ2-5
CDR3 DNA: TGTGCTAGCAGCCTGGGACTAGCGGGTGAGACCCAGTACTTC
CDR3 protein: CASSLGLAGETQYF

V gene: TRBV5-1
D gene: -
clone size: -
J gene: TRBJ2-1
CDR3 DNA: TGCGCCAGCAGCTTGTGGGATTACAATGAGCAGTTCTTC
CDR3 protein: CASSLWDYNEQFF

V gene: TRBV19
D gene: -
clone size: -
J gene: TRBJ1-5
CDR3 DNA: TGTGCCAGCGAAGAGACGGGAGATCAGCCCCAGCATTTT
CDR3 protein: CASEETGDQPQHF

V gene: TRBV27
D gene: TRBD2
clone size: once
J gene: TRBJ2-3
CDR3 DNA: TGTGCCAGCAGTGACACGGGAGGGTACACAGATACGCAGTATTTT
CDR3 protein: CASSDTGGYTDTQYF

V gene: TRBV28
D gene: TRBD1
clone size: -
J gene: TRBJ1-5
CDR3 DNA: TGTGCCAGCAGGTTGACAGGGGTTAAAGGCAATCAGCCCCAGCATTTT
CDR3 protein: CASRLTGVKGNQPQHF

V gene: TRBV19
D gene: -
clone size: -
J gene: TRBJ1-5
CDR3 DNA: TGTGCCAGTCAAGACACTCCATTAAATCAGCCCCAGCATTTT
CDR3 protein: CASQDTPLNQPQHF

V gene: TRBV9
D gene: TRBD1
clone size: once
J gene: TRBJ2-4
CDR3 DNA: TGTGCCAGCAGCAAAGAAAGCACAGGGGCGGTTGCCAAAAACATTCAGTACTTC
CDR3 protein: CASSKESTGAVAKNIQYF

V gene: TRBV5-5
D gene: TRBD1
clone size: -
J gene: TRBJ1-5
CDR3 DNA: TGTGCCAGCAGCTTGGGGGGACAGTCCGTGGGGCAGCCCCAGCATTTT
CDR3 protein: CASSLGGQSVGQPQHF

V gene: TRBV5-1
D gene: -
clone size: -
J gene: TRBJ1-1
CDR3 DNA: TGCGCCAGCAGCTCCGCAACCGTCGACAGGAGACTTAACACTGAAGCTTTCTTT
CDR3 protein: CASSSATVDRRLNTEAFF

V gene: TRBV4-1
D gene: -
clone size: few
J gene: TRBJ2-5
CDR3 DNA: TGCGCCAGCAGCCAAGAACGGGGTGGAGAGACCCAGTACTTC
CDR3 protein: CASSQERGGETQYF

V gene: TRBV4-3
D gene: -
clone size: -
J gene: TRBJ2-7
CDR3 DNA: TGCGCCAGCAGCCAAAGGGGGGGCCCCTCCTACGAGCAGTACTTC
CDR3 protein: CASSQRGGPSYEQYF

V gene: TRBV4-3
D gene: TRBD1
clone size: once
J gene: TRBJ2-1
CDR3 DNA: TGCGCCAGCAGCCAAGAAAAATCTTACAGGGGTAATGAGCAGTTCTTC
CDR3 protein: CASSQEKSYRGNEQFF

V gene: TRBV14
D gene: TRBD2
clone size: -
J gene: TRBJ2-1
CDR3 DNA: TGTGCCAGCAGCCAAGTTCGGACTAGCGGGTCGGTGCTGTTCTTC
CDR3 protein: CASSQVRTSGSVLFF

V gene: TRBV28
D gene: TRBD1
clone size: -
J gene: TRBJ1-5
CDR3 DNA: TGTGCCCTTGAACTTTACAGGGGGAGCAATCAGCCCCAGCATTTT
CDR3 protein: CALELYRGSNQPQHF

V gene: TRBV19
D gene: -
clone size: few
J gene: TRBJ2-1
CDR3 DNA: TGTGCCAGTAGTATGGGTTCGGGAGATGAGCAGTTCTTC
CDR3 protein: CASSMGSGDEQFF

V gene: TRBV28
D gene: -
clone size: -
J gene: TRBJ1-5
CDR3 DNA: TGTGCCAGCAGCCAGGTCGGCAATCAGCCCCAGCATTTT
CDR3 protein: CASSQVGNQPQHF

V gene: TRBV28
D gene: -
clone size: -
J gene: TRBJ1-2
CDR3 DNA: TGTGCCAGCAGTGATCGGGGGTTTAACTATGGCTACACCTTC
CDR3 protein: CASSDRGFNYGYTF

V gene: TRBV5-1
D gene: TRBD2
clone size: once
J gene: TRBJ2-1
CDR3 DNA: TGCGCCAGCAGCCTTAGCGGGAGCTCCTACAATGAGCAGTTCTTC
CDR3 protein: CASSLSGSSYNEQFF

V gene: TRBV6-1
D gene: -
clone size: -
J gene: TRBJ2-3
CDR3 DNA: TGTGCCAGCAGTGAAGGGGACACCTACACAGATACGCAGTATTTT
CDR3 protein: CASSEGDTYTDTQYF

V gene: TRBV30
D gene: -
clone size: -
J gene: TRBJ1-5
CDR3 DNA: TGTGCCTGGAGTCGACAGCATAGCAATCAGCCCCAGCATTTT
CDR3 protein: CAWSRQHSNQPQHF

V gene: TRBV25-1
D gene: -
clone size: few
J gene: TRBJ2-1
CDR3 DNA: TGTGCCAGCAGTGAATTGGGGGCGGGTTACTACAATGAGCAGTTCTTC
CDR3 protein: CASSELGAGYYNEQFF

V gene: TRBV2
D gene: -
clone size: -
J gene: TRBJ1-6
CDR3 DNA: TGTGCCAGCTGTTTAGAGGTGGCCCTCCACTTT
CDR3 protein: CASCLEVALHF

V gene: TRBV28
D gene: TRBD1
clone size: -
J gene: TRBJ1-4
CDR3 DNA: TGTGCCAGCAGGCGCTCAGGGGGCGGGCTGTTTTTT
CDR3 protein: CASRRSGGGLFF

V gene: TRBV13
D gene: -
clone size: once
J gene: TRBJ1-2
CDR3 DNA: TGTGCCAGCAGCCTCCGGCTTTTGGTAAACTATGGCTACACCTTC
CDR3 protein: CASSLRLLVNYGYTF

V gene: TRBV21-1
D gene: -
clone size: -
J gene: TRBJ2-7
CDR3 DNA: TGTGCCAGCGAGAAGGCGGGAAACCACGAGCAGTACTTC
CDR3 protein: CASEKAGNHEQYF

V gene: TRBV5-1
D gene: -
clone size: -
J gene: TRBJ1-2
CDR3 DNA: TGCGCCAGCAGCTTGTCGAGCCCGTCCGACTATGGCTACACCTTC
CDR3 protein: CASSLSSPSDYGYTF

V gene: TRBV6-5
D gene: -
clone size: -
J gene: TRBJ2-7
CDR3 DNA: TGTGCCAGCAGAAAACAGGGACACTACGAGCAGTACTTC
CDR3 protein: CASRKQGHYEQYF

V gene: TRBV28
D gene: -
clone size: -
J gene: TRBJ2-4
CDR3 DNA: TGTGCCAGCAGTTTATTGAACATTCAGTACTTC
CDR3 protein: CASSLLNIQYF

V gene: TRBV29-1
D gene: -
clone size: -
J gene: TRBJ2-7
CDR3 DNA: TGCAGCGTTGCGGTAGGGAACGAGCAGTACTTC
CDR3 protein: CSVAVGNEQYF

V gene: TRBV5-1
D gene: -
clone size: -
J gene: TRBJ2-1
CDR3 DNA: TGCGCCAGCAGCTTGTTGGGGGGAGCCGGTGAGCAGTTCTTC
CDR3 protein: CASSLLGGAGEQFF

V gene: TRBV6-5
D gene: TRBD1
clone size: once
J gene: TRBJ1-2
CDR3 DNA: TGTGCCAGCAGGCCCGGGACAGGGGGCAACGGTGGCTACACCTTC
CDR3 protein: CASRPGTGGNGGYTF

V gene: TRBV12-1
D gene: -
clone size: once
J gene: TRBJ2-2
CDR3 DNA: TGTGCCAGCAGCTGGGACTCTAACACCGGGGAGCTGTTTTTT
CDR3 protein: CASSWDSNTGELFF

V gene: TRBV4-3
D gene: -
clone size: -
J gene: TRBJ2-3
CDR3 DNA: TGCGCCAGCAGCCAAGATTATGGACAGACAAGCACAGATACGCAGTATTTT
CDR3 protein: CASSQDYGQTSTDTQYF

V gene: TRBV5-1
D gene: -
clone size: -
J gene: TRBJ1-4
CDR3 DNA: TGCGCCAGCAGCTTGGAGGCAGGCAAACTGTTTTTT
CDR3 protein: CASSLEAGKLFF

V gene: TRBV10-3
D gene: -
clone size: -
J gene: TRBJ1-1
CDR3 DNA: TGTGCCACGAGAACGACAGCACCACTCTTAACCACTGAAGCTTTCTTT
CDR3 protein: CATRTTAPLLTTEAFF

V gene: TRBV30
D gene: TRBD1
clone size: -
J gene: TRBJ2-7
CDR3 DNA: TGTGCCTGGAGGTTACCTGGACAGGTGAATACCTACGAGCAGTACTTC
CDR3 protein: CAWRLPGQVNTYEQYF

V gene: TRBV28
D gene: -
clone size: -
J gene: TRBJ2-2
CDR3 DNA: TGTGCCAGCGCCAACAGGGTTGGGAACACCGGGGAGCTGTTTTTT
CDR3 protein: CASANRVGNTGELFF

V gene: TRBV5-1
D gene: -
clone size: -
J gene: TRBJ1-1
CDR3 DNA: TGCGCCAGCAGTTCGGAAACCGGGTTTTACACTGAAGCTTTCTTT
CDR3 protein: CASSSETGFYTEAFF

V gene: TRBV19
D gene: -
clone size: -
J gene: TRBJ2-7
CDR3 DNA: TGTGCCAGTAGTATTAACCAGGGTTCCGAGCAGTACTTC
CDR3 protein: CASSINQGSEQYF

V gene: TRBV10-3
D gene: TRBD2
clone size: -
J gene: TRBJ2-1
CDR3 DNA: TGTGCCATCAGTGAAGGAGCGGGGGTATACAATGAGCAGTTCTTC
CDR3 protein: CAISEGAGVYNEQFF

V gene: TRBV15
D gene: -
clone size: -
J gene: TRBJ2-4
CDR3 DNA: TGTGCCACCAGCAGAGTAGGGGATCAAAACATTCAGTACTTC
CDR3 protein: CATSRVGDQNIQYF

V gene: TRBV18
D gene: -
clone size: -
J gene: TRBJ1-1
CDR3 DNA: TGTGCCAGCTCACCACCGGGGGAAACTGAAGCTTTCTTT
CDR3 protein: CASSPPGETEAFF

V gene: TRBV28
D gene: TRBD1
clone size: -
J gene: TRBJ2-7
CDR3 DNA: TGTGCCACCCGAGGGACAGGGGGGTCCTACGAGCAGTACTTC
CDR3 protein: CATRGTGGSYEQYF

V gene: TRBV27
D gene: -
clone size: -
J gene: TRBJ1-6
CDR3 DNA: TGTGCCAGCAGTTTATCGGGGGTGGGCAGCTCCTATAATTCACCCCTCCACTTT
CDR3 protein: CASSLSGVGSSYNSPLHF

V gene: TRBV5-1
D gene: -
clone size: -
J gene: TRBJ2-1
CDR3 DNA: TGCGCCAGCAGCCCGGGACAGATAGCGGGTGAGCAGTTCTTC
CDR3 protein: CASSPGQIAGEQFF

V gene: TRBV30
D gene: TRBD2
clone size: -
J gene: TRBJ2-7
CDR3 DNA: TGTGCCTGGACTAGCGGCCCCCCGTCCTACGAGCAGTACTTC
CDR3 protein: CAWTSGPPSYEQYF

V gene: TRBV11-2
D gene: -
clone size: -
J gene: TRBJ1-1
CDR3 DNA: TGTGCCAGCAGCTTAGATGGGGGGAACACTGAAGCTTTCTTT
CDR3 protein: CASSLDGGNTEAFF

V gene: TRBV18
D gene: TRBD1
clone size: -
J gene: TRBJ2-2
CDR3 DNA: TGTGCCAGCTCACCACCGTTCTCACAGGGGGCGGCCGGGGAGCTGTTTTTT
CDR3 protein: CASSPPFSQGAAGELFF

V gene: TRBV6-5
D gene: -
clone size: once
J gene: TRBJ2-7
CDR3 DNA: TGTGCCAGCAGTCCCCGACGGGCCTACGAGCAGTACTTC
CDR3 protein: CASSPRRAYEQYF

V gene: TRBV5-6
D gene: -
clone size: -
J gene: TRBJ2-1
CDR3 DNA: TGTGCCAGCAGCTTGACGGGGGGCGGACAATACGAGAATGAGCAGTTCTTC
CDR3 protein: CASSLTGGGQYENEQFF

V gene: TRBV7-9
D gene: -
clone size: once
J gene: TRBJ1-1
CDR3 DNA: TGTGCCAGCACCAGGGCGGGGGTCAACACTGAAGCTTTCTTT
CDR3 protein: CASTRAGVNTEAFF

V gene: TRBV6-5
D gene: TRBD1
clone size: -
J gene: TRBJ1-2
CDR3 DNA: TGTGCCAGCAGTCAAGGGACAGCTATCTATGGCTACACCTTC
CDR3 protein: CASSQGTAIYGYTF